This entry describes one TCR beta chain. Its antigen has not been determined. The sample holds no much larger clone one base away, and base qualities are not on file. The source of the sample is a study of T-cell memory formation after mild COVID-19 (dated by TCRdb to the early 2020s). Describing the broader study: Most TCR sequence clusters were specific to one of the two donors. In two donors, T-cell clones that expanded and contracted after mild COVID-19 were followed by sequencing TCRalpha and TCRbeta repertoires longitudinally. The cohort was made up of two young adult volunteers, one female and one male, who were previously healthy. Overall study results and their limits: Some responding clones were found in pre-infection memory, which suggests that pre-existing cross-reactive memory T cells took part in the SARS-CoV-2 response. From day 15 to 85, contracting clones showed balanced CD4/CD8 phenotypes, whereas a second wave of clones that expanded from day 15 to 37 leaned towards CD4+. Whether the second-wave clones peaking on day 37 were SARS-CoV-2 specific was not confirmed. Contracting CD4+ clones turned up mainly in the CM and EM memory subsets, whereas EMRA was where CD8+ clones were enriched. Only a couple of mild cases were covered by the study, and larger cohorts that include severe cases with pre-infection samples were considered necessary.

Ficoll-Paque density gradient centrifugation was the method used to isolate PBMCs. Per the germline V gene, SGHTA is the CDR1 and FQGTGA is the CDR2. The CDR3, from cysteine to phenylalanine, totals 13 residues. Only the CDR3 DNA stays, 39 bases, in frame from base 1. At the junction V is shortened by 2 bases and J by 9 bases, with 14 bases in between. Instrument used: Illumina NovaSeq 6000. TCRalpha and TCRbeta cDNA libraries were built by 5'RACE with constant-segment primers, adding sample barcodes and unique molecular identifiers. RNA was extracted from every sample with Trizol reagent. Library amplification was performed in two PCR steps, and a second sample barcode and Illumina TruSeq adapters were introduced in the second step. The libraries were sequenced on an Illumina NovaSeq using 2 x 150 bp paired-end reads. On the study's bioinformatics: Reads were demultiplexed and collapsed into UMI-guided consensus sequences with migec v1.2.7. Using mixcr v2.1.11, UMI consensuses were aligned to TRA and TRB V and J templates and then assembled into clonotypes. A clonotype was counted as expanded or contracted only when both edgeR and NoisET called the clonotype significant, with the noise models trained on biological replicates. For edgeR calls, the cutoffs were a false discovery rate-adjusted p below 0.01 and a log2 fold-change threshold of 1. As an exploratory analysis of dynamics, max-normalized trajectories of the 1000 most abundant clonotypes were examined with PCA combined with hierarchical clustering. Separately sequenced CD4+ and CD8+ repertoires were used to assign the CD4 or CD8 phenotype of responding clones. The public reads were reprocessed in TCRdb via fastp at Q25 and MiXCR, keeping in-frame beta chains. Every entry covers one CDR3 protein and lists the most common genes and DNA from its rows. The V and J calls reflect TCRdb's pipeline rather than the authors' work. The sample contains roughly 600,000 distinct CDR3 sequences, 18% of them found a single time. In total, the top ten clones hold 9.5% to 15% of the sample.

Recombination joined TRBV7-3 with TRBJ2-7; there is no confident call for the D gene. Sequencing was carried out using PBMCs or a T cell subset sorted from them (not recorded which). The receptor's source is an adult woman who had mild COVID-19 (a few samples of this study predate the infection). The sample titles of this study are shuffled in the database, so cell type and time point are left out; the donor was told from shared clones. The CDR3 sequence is CASSLEFKSMQYF. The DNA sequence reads TGTGCCAGCAGCTTAGAATTCAAGTCAATGCAGTACTTC.